One sample yielded the 30 T cell receptor beta chains listed below, sequenced in a study of T-cell memory formation after mild COVID-19. One entry per CDR3 protein, called by TCRdb with MiXCR from the 5' RACE reads. This repertoire shows tens of thousands of distinct CDR3 sequences, approximately 14% found once; its top ten account for about a third. Material: PBMCs or a T cell subset sorted from them (not recorded which). These receptors all stem from an adult woman who had mild COVID-19 (a few samples of this study predate the infection). Cell type and time point are not known.

The V gene is TRBV7-3, the J gene TRBJ2-7; 12 bases fit TRBD2. Germline CDR1 reads SGHTA; CDR2 reads FQGTGA. The CDR3 spans 15 residues. The J segment lost 6 bases and the V segment lost 4 bases, leaving 7 bases of the junction unmatched. The CDR3: CASSSGLAGPLEQYF. The CDR3 nucleotides read TGTGCCAGCAGCTCTGGACTAGCGGGGCCTCTCGAGCAGTACTTC.

The sample holds a few counts of this clonotype. V gene TRBV30 combines with J gene TRBJ2-1, with no clear D. The germline V gene encodes CDR1 GTSNPN and CDR2 SVGIG (reference sequence). V gave up 5 bases and J gave up 4 bases, with 12 bases separating them. The CDR3 runs to 13 residues. The CDR3, as DNA: TGTGCCTGGGACACCGGCCATTACAATGAGCAGTTCTTC. Encoded protein: CAWDTGHYNEQFF.

V is TRBV5-1 and J is TRBJ2-7; TRBD1 agrees at 7 bases. V was pared by 4 bases and J by 1 base, with 11 bases of the junction left unmatched. Germline CDR1 SGHRS, CDR2 YFSETQ. The CDR3 length is 16 residues. The CDR3 sequence: CASSRSTGAVSYEQYF. Here the CDR3 DNA reads TGCGCCAGCAGCCGATCTACAGGGGCCGTTTCCTACGAGCAGTACTTC.

CDR3 protein: CASSPGTIAGGAEQYF. In DNA form, the CDR3 reads TGTGCCAGCAGTCCCGGGACAATAGCGGGAGGTGCCGAGCAGTACTTC. V and J are TRBV6-2 or TRBV6-3 and TRBJ2-7, with 10 nucleotides matching TRBD2. The CDR3 has 16 residues. Per germline, CDR1 MNHEY and CDR2 SVGEGT. J was trimmed by 6 bases and V by 5 bases; bases with no gene match: 13.

This chain connects TRBV29-1 to TRBJ1-1; tentatively, D is TRBD1 (6 bases). This CDR3 has 14 residues. The V and J ends lost 7 bases and 3 bases respectively, with 18 bases between them. Germline loops: CDR1 SQVTM, CDR2 ANQGSEA. DNA of the CDR3: TGCAGCGCCTCCGGAGGGGGTGCAGACACTGAAGCTTTCTTT. Its translation is CSASGGGADTEAFF.

This clonotype was observed at least ten times. CDR3: CASSSRTGNSPLHF. CDR3 sequence (DNA): TGCGCCAGCAGCTCGCGGACAGGGAATTCACCCCTCCACTTT. The chain has TRBV5-1 and TRBJ1-6; 8 nucleotides align to TRBD1. The CDR3 is made up of 14 amino acids. The V gene end was trimmed by 3 bases and the J gene end by 7 bases; junction bases not matched to a gene: 3. Germline CDR1 reads SGHRS; CDR2 reads YFSETQ.

The table lists this clonotype with a few counts. The gene calls are TRBV2 and TRBJ2-2; 7 bases line up with TRBD1. This CDR3 has 13 residues. The germline V gene encodes CDR1 SNHLY and CDR2 FYNNEI. Trimming cost V 4 bases and J 5 bases; bases outside gene matches: 1. The CDR3 DNA is TGTGCCAGCAGTGTACAGGGGACCGGGGAGCTGTTTTTT. This gives the protein CASSVQGTGELFF.

This clonotype was recorded a few times. The V call is TRBV20-1, the J call TRBJ1-2; D is unresolved. CDR1 and CDR2 (germline): DFQATT, SNEGSKA (reference sequence). The CDR3 has 13 amino acids. V shed 0 bases and J shed 6 bases, with 11 bases lying between them. CDR3 amino acids: CSAREGMGDGYTF. The CDR3 DNA is TGCAGTGCTAGAGAAGGAATGGGAGATGGCTACACCTTC.

The chain carries TRBV12-3 or TRBV12-4 and TRBJ2-1, with a tentative D call TRBD1 (5 bases). CDR3 length: 16 residues. Deletions cut 6 bases from V and 3 bases from J, with 18 bases between. DNA for the CDR3: TGTGCCAGCAGCCCTTCGACAGTCCCCGTCTACAATGAGCAGTTCTTC. Its translation: CASSPSTVPVYNEQFF.

This clonotype was seen a handful of times. The chain links TRBV7-2 to TRBJ1-1; D gene unclear. V was cut by 7 bases and J by 2 bases, with 11 bases left in between. Germline-derived CDR1 and CDR2 are SGHTA and FQGNSA. The CDR3 covers 13 residues. CDR3 sequence reads: CASTVDDNTEAFF. The CDR3 nucleotides read TGTGCCAGCACCGTTGATGACAACACTGAAGCTTTCTTT.

The gene calls are TRBV5-1 and TRBJ2-3, with 12 bases matching TRBD1. This CDR3 has 15 residues. V lost 3 bases, J lost 7 bases, and 6 bases stayed unmatched. CDR1 SGHRS and CDR2 YFSETQ come from the germline V gene. The CDR3 is CASSSGQGATNTQYF. For the CDR3, the DNA is TGCGCCAGCAGCTCGGGACAGGGGGCAACAAATACGCAGTATTTT.

This clonotype was seen a handful of times. The chain recombines TRBV7-8 with TRBJ2-5; D remains ambiguous. The V and J ends lost 3 bases and 1 base respectively, with 12 bases between them. Germline CDR1 SGHVS, CDR2 FQNEAQ. The CDR3 spans 15 residues. In DNA, the CDR3 is TGTGCCAGCAGCTTGGGCGGAAAACTCCAAGAGACCCAGTACTTC. This sequence encodes CASSLGGKLQETQYF.

The chain combines TRBV20-1 with TRBJ2-7, with D unresolved. Germline CDR1 is DFQATT and CDR2 is SNEGSKA (reference sequence). Trimming shortened V by 1 base and J by 2 bases, and 6 bases separated the two germline ends. The CDR3 loop spans 12 amino acids. CDR3 DNA: TGCAGTGCTAGAGGGCTCGCCTACGAGCAGTACTTC. This sequence encodes CSARGLAYEQYF.

The chain carries TRBV7-9 and TRBJ1-2; D is ambiguous. V was clipped by 5 bases and J by 6 bases, with 16 bases between them. The CDR3 sequence is 14 residues long. The germline V gene has CDR1 SEHNR and CDR2 FQNEAQ (reference sequence). The CDR3 is CASSTIGGLDGYTF. The CDR3 DNA reads TGTGCCAGCAGCACCATCGGCGGTCTGGATGGCTACACCTTC.

This clonotype showed up just a few times. The chain links TRBV7-9 to TRBJ2-5; the match to TRBD2 covers 8 bases. The V gene end was trimmed by 5 bases and the J gene end by 0 bases; junction bases not matched to a gene: 11. There are 17 residues in the CDR3. Germline loops: CDR1 SEHNR, CDR2 FQNEAQ (reference sequence). The CDR3 sequence is CASSRVSAGGYQETQYF. The CDR3 nucleotides read TGTGCCAGCAGCCGGGTATCGGCGGGAGGCTACCAAGAGACCCAGTACTTC.

This clonotype came up a few times. The chain combines TRBV5-6 with TRBJ2-7; D not resolved. This CDR3 is 14 amino acids long. Deletions cut 2 bases from V and 0 bases from J, with 9 bases between. Germline values: CDR1 SGHDT, CDR2 YYEEEE. In DNA, the CDR3 is TGTGCCAGCAGCTTCTCTACCCCCTCCTACGAGCAGTACTTC. This sequence encodes CASSFSTPSYEQYF.

This clonotype was seen more than once but under ten times. The chain is built from TRBV12-3 or TRBV12-4 and TRBJ2-4; 10 bases are a match to TRBD1. The ends lost 8 bases at V and 0 bases at J; junction bases unmatched: 16. This CDR3 is 19 amino acids long. The CDR3 reads CASVGPGQGILLAKNIQYF. For the CDR3, the DNA is TGTGCCAGCGTAGGACCGGGACAGGGGATCTTACTAGCCAAAAACATTCAGTACTTC.

The chain carries TRBV18 and TRBJ2-7; D gene unclear. V dropped 3 bases and J dropped 2 bases, with 17 bases sitting between them. The CDR3 is 16 amino acids. Germline CDR1 is KGHSH and CDR2 is LQKENI. CDR3 nucleotide sequence: TGTGCCAGCTCACCGCTCCCCGGCGAGCGCCCCTACGAGCAGTACTTC. Translating it yields CASSPLPGERPYEQYF.

The chain employs TRBV3-1 and TRBJ2-7, with TRBD1 identical over 9 bases. The CDR3 has 15 residues. Germline loops: CDR1 LGHDT, CDR2 YNNKEL (reference sequence). V trimming: 4 bases; J trimming: 6 bases; junction bases outside the gene matches: 10. This CDR3 is CASSRRDRVTGEQYF. DNA of the CDR3: TGTGCCAGCAGCCGCCGGGACAGGGTGACAGGCGAGCAGTACTTC.

This clonotype was picked up a small number of times. This sequence joins TRBV7-6 and TRBJ2-4, with D maybe TRBD1 (5 bases). Trimming shortened V by 1 base and J by 3 bases, and 10 bases separated the two germline ends. The V gene's germline CDR1 is SGHVS and CDR2 FNYEAQ. This CDR3 comprises 15 residues. CDR3 DNA: TGTGCCAGCAGCTTAGAAGCAGGGCTCAAAAACATTCAGTACTTC. Protein: CASSLEAGLKNIQYF.

This clonotype showed up just a few times. The chain employs TRBV27 and TRBJ2-7; 8 nucleotides match TRBD2. J gave up 0 bases and V 3 bases, and 4 bases lay outside the gene matches. The CDR3 extends over 15 amino acids. The germline CDR1 and CDR2 sequences are MNHEY and SMNVEV (reference sequence). DNA for the CDR3: TGTGCCAGCAGTTTTATAGCGGGGAGCTCCTACGAGCAGTACTTC. Amino acid sequence: CASSFIAGSSYEQYF.

In its sample, this clonotype was seen a few times. The chain combines TRBV19 with TRBJ1-1, with D tentatively TRBD1 (6 bases). This CDR3 has 15 residues. Germline values: CDR1 LNHDA, CDR2 SQIVND (reference sequence). Deletions cut 7 bases from V and 2 bases from J, with 17 bases between. CDR3 region: CASKMVGATNTEAFF. The CDR3 DNA is TGTGCCAGTAAAATGGTGGGGGCTACTAACACTGAAGCTTTCTTT.

The chain carries TRBV7-2 and TRBJ2-1; perhaps TRBD2 as D (5 bases). Germline CDR1 and CDR2: SGHTA and FQGNSA. The CDR3 covers 16 residues. Trimming stripped 5 bases from V and 4 bases from J, with 18 bases between. The CDR3 DNA reads TGTGCCAGCAGCCATCTAACACGAGCGGTTTACAATGAGCAGTTCTTC. Protein product: CASSHLTRAVYNEQFF.

This clonotype came up once. The V and J genes are TRBV6-6 and TRBJ2-2; 8 positions agree with TRBD2. Trimming at V came to 0 bases and at J to 1 base, leaving 7 bases not matched to a gene. The CDR3 is made up of 18 amino acids. The germline CDR1 and CDR2 sequences are MNHNY and SVGAGI (reference sequence). The chain's CDR3 is CASSYSAGDLGNTGELFF. In DNA form, the CDR3 reads TGTGCCAGCAGTTACTCAGCGGGAGATCTAGGGAACACCGGGGAGCTGTTTTTT.

The chain couples TRBV6-6 to TRBJ2-1; 7 bases align to TRBD2. CDR3 length equals 13 residues. Germline lookup yields CDR1 MNHNY and CDR2 SVGAGI (reference sequence). V dropped 11 bases and J dropped 1; count of bases not matched to a gene: 5. In nucleotides, the CDR3 is TGTGCCGAGGCGGGGGAATCCTACAATGAGCAGTTCTTC. Residues: CAEAGESYNEQFF.

The rearrangement links TRBV7-9 to TRBJ2-2; TRBD1 is a possible D gene (6 bases). V lost 4 bases and J lost 4, with 25 bases in between. Germline lookup yields CDR1 SEHNR and CDR2 FQNEAQ (reference sequence). This CDR3 is 19 amino acids long. As DNA, the CDR3 is TGTGCCAGCAGCTCGTCTATTTCTTACGGGACACGGGCCACCGGGGAGCTGTTTTTT. Translating gives CASSSSISYGTRATGELFF.

The chain recombines TRBV9 with TRBJ2-1; 11 bases match TRBD2. The V segment lost 5 bases and the J segment 8 bases; nucleotides outside the gene matches: 9. The CDR3 spans 15 residues. Germline assignment: CDR1 SGDLS and CDR2 YYNGEE. For the CDR3, the DNA is TGTGCCAGCAGTCACTCCTTAGCGGGAGGGTATGAGCAGTTCTTC. It yields the protein CASSHSLAGGYEQFF.

The chain combines TRBV28 with TRBJ2-5; tentatively, D is TRBD2 (5 bases). The CDR3 length is 15 residues. Germline V gives CDR1 MDHEN, CDR2 SYDVKM. Trimming removed 3 bases from V and 4 bases from J, with 15 bases in between. The CDR3 reads CASSLRTRYGETQYF. CDR3 coding DNA: TGTGCCAGCAGTTTGCGGACTCGCTATGGAGAGACCCAGTACTTC.

There are a few counts of this clonotype. The chain joins TRBV7-9 to TRBJ1-2, with a weak D call TRBD1 (5 bases). V lost 2 bases, J lost 4 bases, and 14 bases lay in between. Looked up from germline, CDR1 is SEHNR and CDR2 is FQNEAQ (reference sequence). The CDR3 has 15 amino acids. CDR3 DNA: TGTGCCAGCAGCTTACCCGGGGACCTCCTCTATGGCTACACCTTC. Translation: CASSLPGDLLYGYTF.

This clonotype was detected a few times. V is TRBV4-3 and J is TRBJ2-7; D uncertain. The length of the CDR3 is 14 residues. V lost 0 bases to trimming and J lost 4 bases, with 10 bases between them. Germline assignment: CDR1 LGHNA and CDR2 YSLEER. CDR3 sequence (DNA): TGCGCCAGCAGCCAAGACAGAAGAGGATACGAGCAGTACTTC. Residues: CASSQDRRGYEQYF.